A selection of T cell receptor beta chains follows, all from one sample in a study of radiotherapy plus CTLA-4 blockade in lung cancer. Generated by immunoSEQ multiplex PCR, the TCRdb table keeps only in-frame clones and is missing some. The table shows roughly 98,000 clones, with about four fifths occurring only once. The specimen was peripheral blood, collected from a patient treated with radiotherapy plus ipilimumab. These receptors all come from a human donor with non-small cell lung cancer that progressed on radiotherapy plus ipilimumab. CDR3s include the opening cysteine and the closing phenylalanine or tryptophan. A D gene is named only where the DNA matches it firmly.

>NA|TRBV11-3|TRBJ1-1
CASSLGMEAFF
>TRBD1|TRBV5-4|TRBJ2-7
CASSPSTGGFYEQYF
>NA|TRBV7-2|TRBJ2-5
CASSPATQRFGGTQYF
>NA|TRBV18|TRBJ1-2
CASSPAVMGGEGYTF
>NA|TRBV11-2|TRBJ1-1
CASSFSEAEAFF
>NA|TRBV28|TRBJ1-2
CASSPPGPTWGYTF
>TRBD1|TRBV27|TRBJ1-2
CASGRGPYGYTF
>TRBD2|TRBV6-5|TRBJ2-7
CASSYSPGGEQYF
>NA|TRBV12-5|TRBJ2-1
CASGLFANEQFF
>TRBD1|TRBV28|TRBJ2-7
CASRNSGTAYEQYF
>TRBD2|TRBV7-2|TRBJ2-5
CASSTVAGPQETQYF
>TRBD2|TRBV11-2|TRBJ2-5
CASSLVRTSGGAGETQYF
>NA|TRBV2|TRBJ1-2
CASREGGYGYTF
>TRBD1|TRBV11-2|TRBJ1-2
CASSFGQGGGYTF
>NA|TRBV11-3|TRBJ1-2
CASSSNYGYTF
>NA|TRBV28|TRBJ2-7
CASSPWAYEQYF
>TRBD1|TRBV27|TRBJ2-7
CASSSGTVSSSYEQYF
>TRBD1|TRBV29-1|TRBJ1-2
CSVERRGGQGGNYGYTF
>NA|TRBV19|TRBJ2-2
CASSEAGAGELFF
>TRBD1|TRBV2|TRBJ2-7
CASSEGRGTLKQYF
>TRBD2|TRBV29-1|TRBJ2-1
CSVEGQRDYNEQFF
>NA|TRBV2|TRBJ2-2
CASSRRGVAGELFF
>NA|TRBV4-2|TRBJ1-1
CASSRESRTEAFF
>NA|TRBV18|TRBJ2-3
CASSPPRIAGTDTQYF
>TRBD1|TRBV28|TRBJ1-3
CASSRDRPNRGNTIYF
>TRBD1|TRBV11-3|TRBJ2-3
CASSSTGGNTQYF
>NA|TRBV6-5|TRBJ1-6
CASSYAPHAGDSPLHF
>NA|TRBV11-3|TRBJ1-3
CASSLDSSGNTIYF
>TRBD2|TRBV6-5|TRBJ2-2
CASRGLAGGPRELFF
>NA|TRBV7-2|TRBJ2-1
CASSLGGYEQFF
>TRBD1|TRBV7-9|TRBJ2-7
CASSLGQGAYEQYF
>NA|TRBV27|TRBJ1-5
CASSFSPREATQPQHF
>NA|TRBV5-6|TRBJ2-7
CASSLGLDSYEQYF
>TRBD1|TRBV5-1|TRBJ1-2
CASSTGTGDNDGYTF
>TRBD1|TRBV4-2|TRBJ1-2
CASSQDPGQASFGDGYTF
>NA|TRBV6-1|TRBJ2-3
CASSELRGSDTQYF
>NA|TRBV10-3|TRBJ1-2
CAISESPNAPTF
>NA|TRBV9|TRBJ2-1
CASSASVSWDEQFF
>TRBD1|TRBV12-5|TRBJ2-2
CASGPTGTGGTGELFF
>TRBD1|TRBV5-1|TRBJ2-2
CASSKTGQATVNTGELFF
>NA|TRBV9|TRBJ2-1
CASSSTSLPYNEQFF
>NA|TRBV27|TRBJ2-7
CASSRNKGYEQYF
>NA|TRBV6-6|TRBJ2-7
CASSLSSLTYEQYF
>NA|TRBV18|TRBJ2-7
CASSPRTGRLSYEQYF
>NA|TRBV19|TRBJ1-2
CASSTGSAYGYTF
>NA|TRBV6-6|TRBJ2-1
CASSYGRGHGEQFF
>NA|TRBV30|TRBJ2-3
CAWSRGPPDTQYF
>NA|TRBV9|TRBJ1-4
CASSRDGRLEKLFF
>NA|TRBV7-9|TRBJ2-7
CASTTEGLSYEQYF
>NA|TRBV10-3|TRBJ2-3
CAISESGAPPTDTQYF
>NA|TRBV6-6|TRBJ1-6
CASSYSIISYNSPLHF